What follows are 24 T cell receptor beta chains derived from one specimen sequenced in a study of blood T cell repertoires in COVID-19. Some clones are missing from TCRdb's copy, which holds only in-frame ones; the method was immunoSEQ multiplex PCR. The sample includes 450,000 to 500,000 clones, roughly 87% of them seen just once. The sample was PBMCs or T cells enriched from blood (not recorded which). These receptors were taken from a woman younger than 35 who had recovered from COVID-19.

J is TRBJ1-5 and V is TRBV6-5; weak D call: TRBD1 (6 bases). V lost 2 bases and J lost 3, with 14 bases in between. From germline, CDR1 is MNHEY and CDR2 SVGAGI. There are 16 residues in the CDR3. The CDR3: CASSYSRDILNQPQHF. The CDR3 DNA sequence: TGTGCCAGCAGTTACAGCCGGGACATCCTCAATCAGCCCCAGCATTTT.

The chain recombines TRBV4-2 with TRBJ1-1, with D possibly being TRBD1 (6 bases). The V gene's germline CDR1 is LGHNA and CDR2 YNFKEQ. The CDR3 spans 16 residues. Deletions cut 0 bases from V and 1 base from J, with 12 bases between. The CDR3 loop reads CASSQEPGHRNTEAFF. CDR3 coding DNA: TGTGCCAGCAGCCAAGAACCGGGACACAGGAACACTGAAGCTTTCTTT.

This chain links TRBV7-2 with TRBJ1-2; D is undetermined. Trimming left V 5 bases short and J 3 bases short, with 22 bases between. The germline V gene has CDR1 SGHTA and CDR2 FQGNSA. The CDR3 extends over 17 amino acids. As DNA, the CDR3 is TGTGCCAGCAGCCCTAGCCCCTCCGACTGGGAATACTATGGCTACACCTTC. Amino acid sequence: CASSPSPSDWEYYGYTF.

Only a few counts were recorded for this clone. The chain employs TRBV11-2 and TRBJ1-4; TRBD1 is a possible D gene (5 bases). Looked up from germline, CDR1 is SGHAT and CDR2 is FQNNGV. The CDR3 spans 15 residues. V lost 5 bases, J lost 5 bases, and 15 bases lay in between. In nucleotides, the CDR3 is TGTGCCAGCAGCCCGACGAAAGGGGTGAATGAAAAACTGTTTTTT. This translates into CASSPTKGVNEKLFF.

The CDR3 loop reads CASSLPVGEGQPQHF. The CDR3 nucleotides read TGTGCCAGTAGTCTCCCTGTCGGAGAGGGTCAGCCCCAGCATTTT. The chain links TRBV19 to TRBJ1-5, with D hard to call. Deletions cut 5 bases from V and 6 bases from J, with 17 bases between. The CDR3 is 15 residues long. In germline, CDR1 is LNHDA, CDR2 SQIVND (reference sequence).

The rearrangement links TRBV12-3 or TRBV12-4 to TRBJ2-7; 8 nucleotides match TRBD1. V shed 5 bases, J shed 3 bases, and the junction held 3 bases outside the gene matches. The CDR3 has 13 residues. The CDR3 region has the DNA TGTGCCAGCAGTCTGGGACAGGTCTACGAGCAGTACTTC. Its protein is CASSLGQVYEQYF.

This chain joins TRBV4-2 and TRBJ1-3; D is possibly TRBD1 (6 bases). The V and J ends lost 3 bases and 3 bases respectively, with 15 bases between them. Germline CDR1 is LGHNA and CDR2 is YNFKEQ. This CDR3 region has 16 residues. The CDR3 region is CASSQGGQGFGNTIYF. DNA for the CDR3: TGTGCCAGCAGCCAGGGGGGGCAGGGGTTTGGAAACACCATATATTTT.

J is TRBJ1-2 and V is TRBV6-6; the D is unclear. V gave up 6 bases and J gave up 2 bases, with 7 bases separating them. The CDR3 is 12 residues long. CDR1 and CDR2 from the germline V gene are MNHNY and SVGAGI (reference sequence). CDR3 protein: CASRGSNYGYTF. CDR3 in DNA: TGTGCCAGCAGAGGGAGCAACTATGGCTACACCTTC.

The J gene is TRBJ2-2, the V gene TRBV10-1; D unresolved. Trimming cost V 0 bases and J 3 bases, with 5 bases left between them. The CDR3 has 14 residues. CDR1 WNHNN and CDR2 SYGVQD come from the germline V gene (reference sequence). CDR3 coding DNA: TGCGCCAGCAGTGAGTCGGGCTACACCGGGGAGCTGTTTTTT. As protein: CASSESGYTGELFF.

The V gene is TRBV6-1, the J gene TRBJ2-7, with a weak D call TRBD2 (5 bases). Germline-derived CDR1 and CDR2 are MNHNS and SASEGT. The length of the CDR3 is 16 residues. V was shortened by 1 base and J by 6 bases, with 19 bases between the two germline ends. Here the CDR3 DNA reads TGTGCCAGCAGTGAAGAACAATGGACTCGATGGAGCGAGCAGTACTTC. It codes for CASSEEQWTRWSEQYF.

The V call is TRBV15, the J call TRBJ1-4; 7 bases fit TRBD1. The germline CDR1 and CDR2 sequences are LNHNV and YYDKDF (reference sequence). The CDR3 runs 14 residues. The trim removed 4 bases at V and 5 bases at J, leaving 4 bases unmatched. The CDR3 here is CATSTGQNNEKLFF. CDR3 nucleotides: TGTGCCACCAGCACGGGACAGAACAATGAAAAACTGTTTTTT. The whole variable domain, remainder taken from reference TRBV15 and TRBJ1-4, is DAMVIQNPRYQVTQFGKPVTLSCSQTLNHNVMYWYQQKSSQAPKLLFHYYDKDFNNEADTPDNFQSRRPNTSFCFLDIRSPGLGDTAMYLCATSTGQNNEKLFFGSGTQLSVL.

This clone was detected once. The chain carries TRBV6-5 and TRBJ1-5; 9 bases fit TRBD1. Germline V gene sequence: CDR1 MNHEY, CDR2 SVGAGI. The CDR3 covers 15 residues. V lost 6 bases to trimming and J lost 3 bases; unmatched junction nucleotides: 6. The CDR3 DNA follows: TGTGCCAGCAGGGGACAGGGATCGGCCAATCAGCCCCAGCATTTT. Amino acids: CASRGQGSANQPQHF.

In its sample, this clone was seen once. The chain employs TRBV2 and TRBJ2-2, with 7 bases aligning to TRBD2. The V gene's germline CDR1 is SNHLY and CDR2 FYNNEI. The CDR3 has 13 amino acids. With V trimmed by 8 bases and J by 5 bases, 5 bases remained unmatched. CDR3 in DNA: TGTGCCAGCTTGGGGGGAGGGACCGGGGAGCTGTTTTTT. This codes for CASLGGGTGELFF.

The gene calls are TRBV15 and TRBJ2-1; 7 bases are shared with TRBD1. Germline values: CDR1 LNHNV, CDR2 YYDKDF (reference sequence). The CDR3 has 16 residues. The V gene end was trimmed by 4 bases and the J gene end by 7 bases; junction bases not matched to a gene: 13. CDR3 amino acids: CATSNRWDREINEQFF. In DNA, the CDR3 is TGTGCCACCAGCAATAGATGGGACAGAGAAATAAATGAGCAGTTCTTC.

The genes are TRBV6-6 and TRBJ1-3, with 10 positions matching TRBD1. Germline CDR1 is MNHNY and CDR2 is SVGAGI (reference sequence). CDR3 length equals 15 residues. With V trimmed by 6 bases and J by 2 bases, 4 bases remained unmatched. CDR3 sequence reads: CASSTGTGAGNTIYF. The CDR3 coding sequence is TGTGCCAGCAGCACCGGGACAGGGGCTGGAAACACCATATATTTT.

V gene TRBV11-2 combines with J gene TRBJ1-1; TRBD1 matches at 7 bases. This CDR3 has 17 residues. V lost 4 bases to trimming and J lost 1 base; unmatched junction nucleotides: 12. Germline CDR1 SGHAT, CDR2 FQNNGV. The CDR3 sequence: CASSSLPYDRENTEAFF. Here the CDR3 DNA reads TGTGCCAGCAGCTCTCTACCTTATGACAGGGAGAACACTGAAGCTTTCTTT. Variable domain in full (rest from reference TRBV11-2 and TRBJ1-1): EAGVAQSPRYKIIEKRQSVAFWCNPISGHATLYWYQQILGQGPKLLIQFQNNGVVDDSQLPKDRFSAERLKGVDSTLKIQPAKLEDSAVYLCASSSLPYDRENTEAFFGQGTRLTVV.

The rearrangement uses TRBV7-2 and TRBJ1-5; D gene uncertain. The CDR3 runs to 13 residues. Germline lookup yields CDR1 SGHTA and CDR2 FQGNSA. The V gene lost 7 bases and the J gene lost 4 bases, with 11 bases spanning the gap. CDR3 DNA: TGTGCCAGCACCCCGGGGAAAAATCAGCCCCAGCATTTT. This codes for CASTPGKNQPQHF.

The chain recombines TRBV11-2 with TRBJ1-2; 7 bases match TRBD1. This CDR3 comprises 14 residues. The germline V gene encodes CDR1 SGHAT and CDR2 FQNNGV. The V and J ends lost 5 bases and 3 bases, in that order; junction bases with no gene match: 6. The CDR3 bases are TGTGCCAGCAGCCCCGGACAGGCCGACTATGGCTACACCTTC. Protein sequence: CASSPGQADYGYTF.

This chain joins TRBV30 and TRBJ2-7, with D perhaps matching TRBD2 (5 bases). From germline, CDR1 is GTSNPN and CDR2 SVGIG (reference sequence). Deletions cut 3 bases from V and 3 bases from J, with 9 bases between. The CDR3 runs 12 residues. In DNA, the CDR3 is TGTGCCTGGAGAAGCGGTTACTACGAGCAGTACTTC. Encoded protein: CAWRSGYYEQYF.

This chain joins TRBV19 and TRBJ2-2, with D maybe TRBD1 (5 bases). CDR1 is LNHDA, CDR2 SQIVND, per germline (reference sequence). The CDR3 has 14 residues. V dropped 2 bases and J dropped 11 bases, with 15 bases sitting between them. The DNA of the CDR3 is TGTGCCAGTAGTATAACCCAGGGCAGCCCAGAGCTGTTTTTT. This sequence encodes CASSITQGSPELFF.

The chain employs TRBV2 and TRBJ1-4; D possibly corresponds to TRBD1 (6 bases). V was trimmed by 4 bases and J by 2 bases, leaving 8 bases between them. Germline assignment: CDR1 SNHLY and CDR2 FYNNEI. The CDR3 consists of 14 residues. The CDR3 is CASSAQGTNEKLFF. CDR3 DNA sequence: TGTGCCAGCAGTGCCCAGGGGACTAATGAAAAACTGTTTTTT.

The chain joins TRBV3-1 (or the pseudogene TRBV3-2) to TRBJ1-1; 7 bases line up with TRBD1. Germline CDR1 reads LGHDT; CDR2 reads YNNKEL (reference sequence). V shed 5 bases and J 3 bases; nucleotides not matched to a gene: 9. This CDR3 spans 15 amino acids. CDR3 region: CASSFGTAGDTEAFF. The CDR3 DNA follows: TGTGCCAGCAGCTTCGGGACAGCTGGGGACACTGAAGCTTTCTTT.

The gene calls are TRBV7-9 and TRBJ1-5, with 8 bases identical to TRBD1. The CDR3 is 15 amino acids. The V and J ends lost 5 bases and 6 bases, in that order; junction bases with no gene match: 9. Looked up from germline, CDR1 is SEHNR and CDR2 is FQNEAQ (reference sequence). The CDR3: CASSLGQGAGQPQHF. In DNA form, the CDR3 reads TGTGCCAGCAGCCTAGGACAGGGAGCGGGTCAGCCCCAGCATTTT.

The chain couples TRBV19 to TRBJ2-7, with a weak D call TRBD1 (6 bases). The CDR3 covers 15 residues. Germline CDR1 and CDR2: LNHDA and SQIVND (reference sequence). The V end was cut by 1 base, the J end by 2 bases, with 12 bases between. CDR3 protein: CASSIGPGAAYEQYF. The CDR3, as DNA: TGTGCCAGTAGTATAGGCCCAGGGGCGGCCTACGAGCAGTACTTC.